What follows are 9 T cell receptor beta chains derived from one specimen sequenced in a study of blood T cell repertoires in COVID-19. Libraries were prepared by immunoSEQ multiplex PCR; TCRdb keeps only in-frame clonotypes and omits some of them. The data show around 160,000 clones, 87% seen once. The sequenced sample consisted of peripheral blood. The receptors were sampled from a man at least 80 years old with acute or convalescent COVID-19.

Of note for this clone: The germline gene is not matched at one end of the junction; a read error may be the cause. The rearrangement links TRBV6-1 to TRBJ2-1; D remains ambiguous. Germline V lookup: CDR1 MNHNS, CDR2 SASEGT. This CDR3 has 15 amino acids. CDR3 region: CASSQAESSYNEQFF. The CDR3 nucleotides read TGTGCCAGCAGTCAAGCCGAGAGCTCCTACAATGAGCAGTTCTTC.

The chain uses TRBV6-5 and TRBJ1-3, with D unclear. This CDR3 spans 15 amino acids. The germline V gene has CDR1 MNHEY and CDR2 SVGAGI. The germline V and J ends were trimmed by 6 bases and 0 bases, with 12 bases remaining between them. The CDR3 reads CASRRDTVSGNTIYF. CDR3 nucleotide sequence: TGTGCCAGCAGGAGAGACACGGTCTCTGGAAACACCATATATTTT.

The chain has TRBV24-1 and TRBJ1-1, with D unresolved. With 5 bases removed from V and 3 bases from J, the gap between germline ends came to 3 bases. The CDR3 covers 11 residues. Germline V lookup: CDR1 KGHDR, CDR2 SFDVKD. The CDR3 sequence is CATSGDTEAFF. As DNA, the CDR3 is TGTGCCACCAGTGGCGACACTGAAGCTTTCTTT.

The chain carries TRBV19 and TRBJ2-1; 10 bases agree with TRBD1. The CDR3 covers 16 residues. Unmatched junction bases numbered 8, after V lost 5 bases and J lost 4 bases. The germline gives CDR1 LNHDA, CDR2 SQIVND (reference sequence). The chain's CDR3 is CASSPRQGAWYNEQFF. The CDR3 DNA reads TGTGCCAGTAGTCCTCGACAGGGGGCTTGGTACAATGAGCAGTTCTTC.

The rearrangement joins TRBV11-2 to TRBJ2-1; D not resolved. Germline loops: CDR1 SGHAT, CDR2 FQNNGV. The CDR3 totals 13 residues. The germline V and J ends were trimmed by 2 bases and 6 bases, with 8 bases remaining between them. DNA of the CDR3: TGTGCCAGCAGCTTAAGCCACCTCAATGAGCAGTTCTTC. Translating it yields CASSLSHLNEQFF. Looking up the rest from reference TRBV11-2 and TRBJ2-1 gives the full variable domain: EAGVAQSPRYKIIEKRQSVAFWCNPISGHATLYWYQQILGQGPKLLIQFQNNGVVDDSQLPKDRFSAERLKGVDSTLKIQPAKLEDSAVYLCASSLSHLNEQFFGPGTRLTVL.

A few counts support this clone. The rearrangement links TRBV19 to TRBJ2-7; 10 bases agree with TRBD1. The CDR3 covers 15 residues. The ends lost 2 bases at V and 5 bases at J; junction bases unmatched: 6. Germline values: CDR1 LNHDA, CDR2 SQIVND (reference sequence). The CDR3 DNA reads TGTGCCAGTAGTATACGGGACAGGGGTGTTGACGAGCAGTACTTC. Its protein product is CASSIRDRGVDEQYF.

This chain joins TRBV7-2 and TRBJ1-2; TRBD1 matches at 7 bases. Germline loops: CDR1 SGHTA, CDR2 FQGNSA. V shed 5 bases, J shed 6 bases, and the junction held 6 bases outside the gene matches. The CDR3 consists of 13 residues. CDR3 loop: CASSPTGMDGYTF. The CDR3 region has the DNA TGTGCCAGCAGCCCGACAGGGATGGATGGCTACACCTTC.

The chain employs TRBV4-1 and TRBJ2-7; 10 positions match TRBD2. This CDR3 is built from 15 residues. Germline V gene lookup returns CDR1 MGHRA and CDR2 YSYEKL. V was pared by 2 bases and J by 2 bases, with 3 bases of the junction left unmatched. CDR3 protein: CASSQTGTSAYEQYF. The CDR3 DNA sequence: TGCGCCAGCAGCCAAACCGGGACTAGCGCCTACGAGCAGTACTTC.

The CDR3 region is CASSAITGTDGYTF. The CDR3 nucleotides read TGTGCCAGCAGCGCGATCACCGGGACAGATGGCTACACCTTC. The gene calls are TRBV9 and TRBJ1-2; 7 positions agree with TRBD1. With V trimmed by 3 bases and J by 6 bases, 8 bases remained unmatched. This CDR3 contains 14 residues. CDR1 is SGDLS and CDR2 is YYNGEE in the germline V gene.